One sample yielded the 3 T cell receptor beta chains listed below, sequenced in a study of T cells in Graves' hyperthyroidism and ophthalmopathy. From RNA transcripts, TCR beta CDR3 regions were amplified. A set of HTBI primers served as the primers for a first-round RT-PCR of the TCR CDR3. TCRdb re-called the multiplex PCR reads with MiXCR, one entry per CDR3 protein. The table records 490,000 or so distinct CDR3 sequences, 20% to 25% of them present only once. Sequenced sample: blood. The source is a woman in her seventies with Graves' ophthalmopathy.

The V gene is TRBV3-1, the J gene TRBJ1-2; D is possibly TRBD1 (5 bases). Per germline, CDR1 LGHDT and CDR2 YNNKEL (reference sequence). This CDR3 spans 14 amino acids. Trimming shortened V by 0 bases and J by 2 bases, and 7 bases separated the two germline ends. Here the CDR3 reads CASSQDGGNYGYTF. The CDR3 nucleotides are TGTGCCAGCAGCCAAGATGGGGGGAACTATGGCTACACCTTC.

Ten or more counts support this clonotype. The chain joins TRBV11-2 to TRBJ2-1; the match to TRBD2 covers 9 bases. Germline V lookup: CDR1 SGHAT, CDR2 FQNNGV. The CDR3 totals 16 residues. Trimming removed 5 bases from V and 0 bases from J; junction bases left unmatched: 5. Written as DNA, the CDR3 is TGTGCCAGCAGCGCGCCGGGACTAGCCTCCTACAATGAGCAGTTCTTC. This gives the protein CASSAPGLASYNEQFF.

There are a few counts of this clonotype. This chain joins TRBV20-1 and TRBJ2-7; 7 nucleotides line up with TRBD2. The CDR3 length is 14 residues. Trimming removed 2 bases from V and 7 bases from J; junction bases left unmatched: 11. Germline assignment: CDR1 DFQATT and CDR2 SNEGSKA (reference sequence). CDR3 loop: CSARLPGPGREQYF. In DNA form, the CDR3 reads TGCAGTGCTAGACTGCCCGGGCCCGGGAGGGAGCAGTACTTC.